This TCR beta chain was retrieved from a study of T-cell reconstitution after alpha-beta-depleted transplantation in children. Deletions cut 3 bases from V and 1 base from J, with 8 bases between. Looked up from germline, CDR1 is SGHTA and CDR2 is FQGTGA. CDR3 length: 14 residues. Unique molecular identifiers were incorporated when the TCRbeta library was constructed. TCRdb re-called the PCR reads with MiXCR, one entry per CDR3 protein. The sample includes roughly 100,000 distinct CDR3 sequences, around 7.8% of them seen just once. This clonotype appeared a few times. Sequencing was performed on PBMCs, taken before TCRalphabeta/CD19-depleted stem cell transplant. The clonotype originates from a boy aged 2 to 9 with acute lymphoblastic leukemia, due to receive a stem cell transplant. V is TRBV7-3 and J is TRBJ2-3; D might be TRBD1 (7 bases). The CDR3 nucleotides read TGTGCCAGCAGCTTCAGGGGGGGCACAGATACGCAGTATTTT. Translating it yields CASSFRGGTDTQYF.